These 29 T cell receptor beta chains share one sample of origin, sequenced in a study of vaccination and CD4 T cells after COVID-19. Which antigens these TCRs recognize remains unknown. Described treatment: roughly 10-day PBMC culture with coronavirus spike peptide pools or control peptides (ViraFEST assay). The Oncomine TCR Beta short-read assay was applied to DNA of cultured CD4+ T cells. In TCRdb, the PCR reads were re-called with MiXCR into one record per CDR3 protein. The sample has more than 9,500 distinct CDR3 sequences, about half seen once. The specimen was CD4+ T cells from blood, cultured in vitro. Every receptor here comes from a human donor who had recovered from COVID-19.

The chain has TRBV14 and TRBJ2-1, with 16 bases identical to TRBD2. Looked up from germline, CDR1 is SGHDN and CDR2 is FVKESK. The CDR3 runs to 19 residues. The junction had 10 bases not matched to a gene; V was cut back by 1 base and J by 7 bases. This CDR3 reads CASSQGVGTSGRVWNEQFF. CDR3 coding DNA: TGTGCCAGCAGCCAAGGTGTCGGGACTAGCGGGAGGGTCTGGAATGAGCAGTTCTTC.

The CDR3 reads CSVEGGTGFNTQYF. The CDR3 region has the DNA TGCAGCGTTGAGGGGGGGACAGGGTTCAATACGCAGTATTTT. V gene TRBV29-1 combines with J gene TRBJ2-3, with 9 bases lining up with TRBD1. V shed 3 bases and J 7 bases; nucleotides not matched to a gene: 8. Germline CDR1 reads SQVTM; CDR2 reads ANQGSEA. The CDR3 sequence is 14 residues long.

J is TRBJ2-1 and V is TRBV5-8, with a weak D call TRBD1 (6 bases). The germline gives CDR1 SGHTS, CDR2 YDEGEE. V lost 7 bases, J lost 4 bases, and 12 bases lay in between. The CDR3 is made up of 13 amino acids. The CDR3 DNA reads TGTGCCAGCCACAGGGAGCGATACAATGAGCAGTTCTTC. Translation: CASHRERYNEQFF. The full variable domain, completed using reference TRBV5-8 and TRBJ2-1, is EAGVTQSPTHLIKTRGQQATLRCSPISGHTSVYWYQQALGLGLQFLLWYDEGEERNRGNFPPRFSGRQFPNYSSELNVNALELEDSALYLCASHRERYNEQFFGPGTRLTVL.

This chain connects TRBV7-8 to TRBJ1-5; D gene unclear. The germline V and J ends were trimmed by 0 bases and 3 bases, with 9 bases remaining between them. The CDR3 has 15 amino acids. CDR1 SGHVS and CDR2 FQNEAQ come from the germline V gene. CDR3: CASSLAYRSNQPQHF. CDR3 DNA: TGTGCCAGCAGCTTAGCGTACCGTTCCAATCAGCCCCAGCATTTT.

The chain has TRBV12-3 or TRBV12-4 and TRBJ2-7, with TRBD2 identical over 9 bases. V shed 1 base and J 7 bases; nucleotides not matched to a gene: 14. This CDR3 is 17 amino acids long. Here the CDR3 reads CASSLGIAAGGPGEQYF. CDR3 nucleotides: TGTGCCAGCAGTTTAGGTATAGCAGCGGGAGGTCCTGGTGAGCAGTACTTC.

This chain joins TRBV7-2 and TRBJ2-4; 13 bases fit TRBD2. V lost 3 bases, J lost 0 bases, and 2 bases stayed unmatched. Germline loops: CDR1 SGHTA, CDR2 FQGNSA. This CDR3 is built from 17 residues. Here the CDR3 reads CASSFGTSGTAKNIQYF. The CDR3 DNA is TGTGCCAGCAGCTTTGGGACTAGCGGGACAGCCAAAAACATTCAGTACTTC.

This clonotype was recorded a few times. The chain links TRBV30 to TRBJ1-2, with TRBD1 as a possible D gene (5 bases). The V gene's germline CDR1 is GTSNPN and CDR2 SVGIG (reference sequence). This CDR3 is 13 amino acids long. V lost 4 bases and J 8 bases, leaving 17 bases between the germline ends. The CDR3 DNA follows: TGTGCCTGGAACGACCAAGGTTGGGGGGGCTACACCTTC. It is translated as CAWNDQGWGGYTF.

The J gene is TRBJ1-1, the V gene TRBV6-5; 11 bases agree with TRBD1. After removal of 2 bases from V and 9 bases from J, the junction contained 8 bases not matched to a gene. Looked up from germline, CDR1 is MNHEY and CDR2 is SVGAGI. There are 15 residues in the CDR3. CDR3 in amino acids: CASSYGQGARGQAFF. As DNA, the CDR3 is TGTGCCAGCAGTTACGGACAGGGGGCGAGAGGTCAAGCTTTCTTT.

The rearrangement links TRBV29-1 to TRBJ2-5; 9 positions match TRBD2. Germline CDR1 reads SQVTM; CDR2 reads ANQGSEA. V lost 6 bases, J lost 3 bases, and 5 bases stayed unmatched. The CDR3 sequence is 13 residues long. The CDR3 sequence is CSVQTSGEETQYF. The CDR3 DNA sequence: TGCAGCGTCCAGACTAGCGGAGAAGAGACCCAGTACTTC.

The CDR3 sequence: CASSLAGGLLTQYF. The CDR3 DNA follows: TGTGCCAGCAGCCTAGCGGGAGGGCTACTCACGCAGTATTTT. The rearrangement links TRBV28 to TRBJ2-3; TRBD2 matches at 12 bases. CDR1 and CDR2 from the germline V gene are MDHEN and SYDVKM. The CDR3 is 14 amino acids. V gave up 6 bases and J gave up 9 bases; unmatched junction bases: 7. The complete variable domain, with remaining parts taken from reference TRBV28 and TRBJ2-3, reads DVKVTQSSRYLVKRTGEKVFLECVQDMDHENMFWYRQDPGLGLRLIYFSYDVKMKEKGDIPEGYSVSREKKERFSLILESASTNQTSMYLCASSLAGGLLTQYFGPGTRLTVL.

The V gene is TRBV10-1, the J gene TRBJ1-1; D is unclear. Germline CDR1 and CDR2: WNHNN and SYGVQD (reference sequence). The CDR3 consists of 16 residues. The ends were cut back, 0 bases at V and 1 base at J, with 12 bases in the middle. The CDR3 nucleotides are TGCGCCAGCAGTGAGTCGACTGGGGTCCCGAACACTGAAGCTTTCTTT. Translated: CASSESTGVPNTEAFF.

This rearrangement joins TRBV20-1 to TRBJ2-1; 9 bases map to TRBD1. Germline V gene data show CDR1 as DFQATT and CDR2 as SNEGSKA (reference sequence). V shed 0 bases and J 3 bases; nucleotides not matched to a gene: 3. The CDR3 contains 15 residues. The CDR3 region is CSARDRTGVYNEQFF. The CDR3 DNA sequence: TGCAGTGCTAGAGATAGGACAGGGGTCTACAATGAGCAGTTCTTC.

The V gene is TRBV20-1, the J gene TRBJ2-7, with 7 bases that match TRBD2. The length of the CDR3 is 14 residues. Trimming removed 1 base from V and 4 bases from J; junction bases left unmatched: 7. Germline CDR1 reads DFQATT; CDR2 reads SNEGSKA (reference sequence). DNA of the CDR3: TGCAGTGCTAGAGCGGCGGGAGTGAGGTACGAGCAGTACTTC. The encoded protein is CSARAAGVRYEQYF.

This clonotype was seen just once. The CDR3 is CASSLAGAGGELFF. The DNA of the CDR3 is TGTGCCAGCAGTTTAGCGGGAGCGGGCGGGGAGCTGTTTTTT. This chain connects TRBV12-3 or TRBV12-4 to TRBJ2-2; TRBD2 is a possible D gene (6 bases). Trimming cost V 0 bases and J 7 bases, with 9 bases left between them. This CDR3 spans 14 amino acids.

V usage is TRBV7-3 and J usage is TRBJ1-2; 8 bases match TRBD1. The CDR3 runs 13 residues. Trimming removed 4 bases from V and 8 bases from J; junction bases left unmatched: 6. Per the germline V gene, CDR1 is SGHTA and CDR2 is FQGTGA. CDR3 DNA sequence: TGTGCCAGCAGCTCACCAGGGGGCGAAGGCTACACCTTC. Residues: CASSSPGGEGYTF.

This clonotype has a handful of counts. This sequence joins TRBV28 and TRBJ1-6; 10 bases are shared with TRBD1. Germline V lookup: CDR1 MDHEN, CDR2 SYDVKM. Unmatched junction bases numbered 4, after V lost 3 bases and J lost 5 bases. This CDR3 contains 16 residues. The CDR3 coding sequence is TGTGCCAGCAGTTTCGACAGGGGGCCTAATAATTCACCCCTCCACTTT. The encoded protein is CASSFDRGPNNSPLHF.

The CDR3 here is CASHLRGQGDRRAQVDCGYTF. CDR3 coding DNA: TGTGCCAGCCATCTAAGGGGACAGGGGGATCGCCGCGCCCAAGTCGACTGCGGCTACACCTTC. The chain combines TRBV21-1 with TRBJ1-2; the tabulated D call, TRBD1, remains unverified against the DNA. TRBV21-1 is a pseudogene locus. CDR3 size: 21 residues.

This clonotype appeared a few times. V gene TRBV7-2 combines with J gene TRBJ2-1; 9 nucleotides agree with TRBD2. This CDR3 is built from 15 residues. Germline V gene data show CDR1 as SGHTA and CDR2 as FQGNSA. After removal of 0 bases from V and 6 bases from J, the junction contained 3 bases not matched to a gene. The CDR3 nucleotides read TGTGCCAGCAGCTTAGCTAGCGGGAGCGGCAATGAGCAGTTCTTC. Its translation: CASSLASGSGNEQFF.

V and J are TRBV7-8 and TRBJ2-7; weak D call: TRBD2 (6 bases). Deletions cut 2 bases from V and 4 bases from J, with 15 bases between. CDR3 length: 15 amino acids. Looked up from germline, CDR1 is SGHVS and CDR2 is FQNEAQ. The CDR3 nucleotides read TGTGCCAGCAGCTTACAGGTAGACGGGGGATACGAGCAGTACTTC. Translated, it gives CASSLQVDGGYEQYF.

This chain's CDR3 is CASSPLAGRGEQFF. CDR3 bases: TGTGCCAGCAGCCCGTTAGCGGGGAGGGGTGAGCAGTTCTTC. The chain couples TRBV7-8 to TRBJ2-1, with 8 bases that match TRBD2. V lost 5 bases, J lost 9 bases, and 9 bases stayed unmatched. Germline V gene sequence: CDR1 SGHVS, CDR2 FQNEAQ. The CDR3 spans 14 residues.

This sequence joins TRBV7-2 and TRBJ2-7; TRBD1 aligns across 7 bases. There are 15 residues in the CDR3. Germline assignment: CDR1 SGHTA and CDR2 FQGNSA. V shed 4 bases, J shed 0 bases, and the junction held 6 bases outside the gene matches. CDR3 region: CASSSPGQSSYEQYF. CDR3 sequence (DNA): TGTGCCAGCAGCTCCCCGGGACAGAGCTCCTACGAGCAGTACTTC.

CDR3 bases: TGTGCCAGCAGCGGGACTAGCGGGAGGGTCCTGAACACCGGGGAGCTGTTTTTT. Its translation is CASSGTSGRVLNTGELFF. The chain joins TRBV6-1 to TRBJ2-2; 16 bases are a match to TRBD2. V lost 6 bases and J lost 1; bases outside the gene matches: 5. This CDR3 is built from 18 residues. Germline V lookup: CDR1 MNHNS, CDR2 SASEGT.

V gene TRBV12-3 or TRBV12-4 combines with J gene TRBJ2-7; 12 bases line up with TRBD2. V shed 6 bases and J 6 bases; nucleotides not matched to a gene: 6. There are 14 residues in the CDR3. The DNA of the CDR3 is TGTGCCAGCAGATCTGGACTAGCGGGGACCGAGCAGTACTTC. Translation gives CASRSGLAGTEQYF.

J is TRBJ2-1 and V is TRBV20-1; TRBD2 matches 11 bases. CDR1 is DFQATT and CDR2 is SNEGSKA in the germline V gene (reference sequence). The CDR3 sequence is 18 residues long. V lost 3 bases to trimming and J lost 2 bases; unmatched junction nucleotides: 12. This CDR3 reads CSARRLAGGEAAYNEQFF. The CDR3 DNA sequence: TGCAGTGCTAGGCGTCTAGCGGGAGGAGAAGCGGCCTACAATGAGCAGTTCTTC.

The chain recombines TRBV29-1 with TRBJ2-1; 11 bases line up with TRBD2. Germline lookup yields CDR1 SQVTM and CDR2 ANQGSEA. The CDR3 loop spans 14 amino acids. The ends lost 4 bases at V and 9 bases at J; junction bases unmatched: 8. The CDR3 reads CSVGVAGGPGEQFF. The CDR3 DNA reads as TGCAGCGTTGGCGTAGCGGGAGGGCCAGGTGAGCAGTTCTTC.

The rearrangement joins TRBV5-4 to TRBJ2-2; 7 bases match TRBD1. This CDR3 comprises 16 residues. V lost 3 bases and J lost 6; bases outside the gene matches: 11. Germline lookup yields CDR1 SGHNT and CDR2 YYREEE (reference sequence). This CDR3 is CASSWIRDSFSGELFF. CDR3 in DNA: TGTGCCAGCAGCTGGATCCGGGACAGTTTCTCCGGGGAGCTGTTTTTT.

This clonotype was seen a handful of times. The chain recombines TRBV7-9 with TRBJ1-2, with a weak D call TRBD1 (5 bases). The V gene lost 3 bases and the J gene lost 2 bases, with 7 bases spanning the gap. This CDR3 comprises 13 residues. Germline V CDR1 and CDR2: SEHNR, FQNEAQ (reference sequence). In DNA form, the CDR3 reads TGTGCCAGCAGCTTGACAGAGAACTATGGCTACACCTTC. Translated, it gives CASSLTENYGYTF.

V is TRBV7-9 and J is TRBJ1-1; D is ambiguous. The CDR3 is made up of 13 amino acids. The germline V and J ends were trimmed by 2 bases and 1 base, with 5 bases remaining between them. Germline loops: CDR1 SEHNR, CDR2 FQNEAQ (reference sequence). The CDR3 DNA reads TGTGCCAGCAGCTTACAAGAGAACACTGAAGCTTTCTTT. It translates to CASSLQENTEAFF.

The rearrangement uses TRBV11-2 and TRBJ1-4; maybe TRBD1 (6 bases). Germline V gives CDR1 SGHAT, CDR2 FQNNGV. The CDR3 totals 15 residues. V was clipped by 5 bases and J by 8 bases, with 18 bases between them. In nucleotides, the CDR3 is TGTGCCAGCAGCGTCGGGACACCGGACGGCGAAAAACTGTTTTTT. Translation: CASSVGTPDGEKLFF. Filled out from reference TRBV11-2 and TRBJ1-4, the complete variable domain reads EAGVAQSPRYKIIEKRQSVAFWCNPISGHATLYWYQQILGQGPKLLIQFQNNGVVDDSQLPKDRFSAERLKGVDSTLKIQPAKLEDSAVYLCASSVGTPDGEKLFFGSGTQLSVL.